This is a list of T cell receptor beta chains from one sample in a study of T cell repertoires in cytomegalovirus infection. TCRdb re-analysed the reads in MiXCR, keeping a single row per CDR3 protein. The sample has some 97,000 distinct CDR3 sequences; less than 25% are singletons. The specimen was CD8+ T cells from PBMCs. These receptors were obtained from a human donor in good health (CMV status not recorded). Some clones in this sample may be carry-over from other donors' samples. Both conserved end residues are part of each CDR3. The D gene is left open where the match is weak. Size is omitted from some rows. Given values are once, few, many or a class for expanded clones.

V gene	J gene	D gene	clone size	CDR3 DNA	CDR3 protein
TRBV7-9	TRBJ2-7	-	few	TGTGCCGCCGCACGGGGCAGCTCCTACGAGCAGTACTTC	CAAARGSSYEQYF
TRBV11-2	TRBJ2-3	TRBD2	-	TGTGCCAGCAGCGCAGCGGGAGGGCCGGATACGCAGTATTTT	CASSAAGGPDTQYF
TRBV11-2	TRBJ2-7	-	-	TGTGCCAGCAGCTCCACCCGGGTCAGGGCTTACGAGCAGTACTTC	CASSSTRVRAYEQYF
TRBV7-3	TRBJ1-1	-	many	TGTGCCAGCAGCTCCCAGGGGAACACTGAAGCTTTCTTT	CASSSQGNTEAFF
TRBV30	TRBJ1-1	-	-	TGTGCCTGGAGTGAGCAGGACCATAACACTGAAGCTTTCTTT	CAWSEQDHNTEAFF
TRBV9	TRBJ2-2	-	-	TGTGCCAGCAGCGAGTTCGGGTCCGGGGAGCTGTTTTTT	CASSEFGSGELFF
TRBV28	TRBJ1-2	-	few	TGTGCCAGCAGGCGTGGTGGCTACACCTTC	CASRRGGYTF
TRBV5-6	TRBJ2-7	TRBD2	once	TGTGCCAGCAGCCAGCTAGCGGGAGCTGCCTACGAGCAGTACTTC	CASSQLAGAAYEQYF
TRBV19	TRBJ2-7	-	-	TGTGCCAGTAAAGGGCGGACCTCCTACGAGCAGTACTTC	CASKGRTSYEQYF
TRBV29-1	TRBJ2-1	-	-	TGCAGCGTTGACAGGAGCGACAATGAGCAGTTCTTC	CSVDRSDNEQFF
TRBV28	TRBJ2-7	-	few	TGTGCCAGCAGTTCCCGAAAAGGCTCCTACGAGCAGTACTTC	CASSSRKGSYEQYF
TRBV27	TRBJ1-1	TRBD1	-	TGTGCCAGCAGTTCACCGGGACAGGGGATGAACACTGAAGCTTTCTTT	CASSSPGQGMNTEAFF
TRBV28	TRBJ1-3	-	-	TGTGCCAGCAGTCTTCCCGGGGGCCTCATATATTTT	CASSLPGGLIYF
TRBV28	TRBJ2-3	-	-	TGTGCCAGCAGTTTGACAGCTAGCACAGATACGCAGTATTTT	CASSLTASTDTQYF